Shown below are 29 T cell receptor beta chains from a single sample sequenced in a study of T cells after yellow fever vaccination. TCRdb used MiXCR to reprocess the 5' RACE reads, holding one entry per CDR3 protein. The table lists around 72,000 distinct CDR3 sequences, around 7% of them singletons. The sample consisted of CD8+ T cells sorted from PBMCs, taken approximately 11 days after the first yellow fever vaccination. The receptor source for this set is a young man who received the YFV17D yellow fever vaccine.

V usage is TRBV7-8 and J usage is TRBJ1-1; D is uncertain. Trimming cost V 3 bases and J 7 bases, with 18 bases left between them. The CDR3 extends over 15 amino acids. The germline V gene has CDR1 SGHVS and CDR2 FQNEAQ. The CDR3 DNA reads as TGTGCCAGCAGCTTCGGGTTTGGCTCTCATGTTGAAGCTTTCTTT. Protein: CASSFGFGSHVEAFF. Full variable domain (missing parts from reference TRBV7-8 and TRBJ1-1): GAGVSQSPRYKVAKRGQDVALRCDPISGHVSLFWYQQALGQGPEFLTYFQNEAQLDKSGLPSDRFFAERPEGSVSTLKIQRTQQEDSAVYLCASSFGFGSHVEAFFGQGTRLTVV.

This clonotype was seen many times. The CDR3 reads CASSLNSNQPQHF. CDR3 bases: TGTGCCAGCAGTTTAAATAGCAATCAGCCCCAGCATTTT. The V and J genes are TRBV12-3 or TRBV12-4 and TRBJ1-5; D call uncertain. The CDR3 has 13 amino acids. Trimming took 2 bases from V and 0 from J, leaving 2 bases between them.

This chain joins TRBV4-2 and TRBJ1-2; D possibly corresponds to TRBD1 (5 bases). The CDR3 has 13 residues. Per germline, CDR1 LGHNA and CDR2 YNFKEQ. The V end was cut by 4 bases, the J end by 4 bases, with 10 bases between. The CDR3 DNA reads TGTGCCAGCAGCCCAGGGACGAGCTATGGCTACACCTTC. Protein sequence: CASSPGTSYGYTF.

The chain couples TRBV7-9 to TRBJ1-5, with unresolved D. V was pared by 1 base and J by 7 bases, with 14 bases between. Germline V gene lookup returns CDR1 SEHNR and CDR2 FQNEAQ (reference sequence). This CDR3 is 15 amino acids long. The CDR3 region has the DNA TGTGCCAGCAGCTTAGGTTCGGCGGGCGTCCAGCCCCAGCATTTT. As protein: CASSLGSAGVQPQHF.

The V gene is TRBV3-1, the J gene TRBJ2-3; the match to TRBD2 covers 11 bases. Germline values: CDR1 LGHDT, CDR2 YNNKEL (reference sequence). V shed 0 bases and J 4 bases; nucleotides not matched to a gene: 9. The CDR3 length is 18 residues. This CDR3 is CASSQDSTSGAVPDTQYF. In nucleotides, the CDR3 is TGTGCCAGCAGCCAAGATTCGACTAGCGGGGCCGTACCAGATACGCAGTATTTT.

This sequence joins TRBV5-6 and TRBJ2-1; a possible D gene is TRBD1 (5 bases). Germline-derived CDR1 and CDR2 are SGHDT and YYEEEE. The CDR3 runs to 12 residues. Trimming took off 7 bases at V and 6 bases at J, with 11 bases between the two ends. CDR3 loop: CASFIRANEQFF. CDR3 DNA sequence: TGTGCCAGCTTTATCAGGGCCAATGAGCAGTTCTTC.

This clonotype was detected ten times or more. V is TRBV4-1 and J is TRBJ1-1; 7 bases line up with TRBD1. J was trimmed by 3 bases and V by 4 bases; bases with no gene match: 20. Germline V gene data show CDR1 as MGHRA and CDR2 as YSYEKL. The CDR3 extends over 19 amino acids. The CDR3 reads CASSLYTPGGREGYTEAFF. The CDR3 DNA reads as TGCGCCAGCAGCCTCTATACCCCAGGGGGGAGGGAGGGTTACACTGAAGCTTTCTTT.

This clonotype was observed at least ten times. The chain recombines TRBV7-2 with TRBJ2-7, with D unresolved. Germline V gene data show CDR1 as SGHTA and CDR2 as FQGNSA. CDR3 length: 12 amino acids. The V end was cut by 3 bases, the J end by 5 bases, with 8 bases between. The CDR3: CASSFSRNEQYF. CDR3 DNA sequence: TGTGCCAGCAGCTTCAGTAGAAACGAGCAGTACTTC.

This clonotype was detected a few times. This chain links TRBV12-3 or TRBV12-4 with TRBJ2-5; D remains ambiguous. The CDR3 spans 13 residues. The V end lost 10 bases, the J end lost 5 bases, and 17 bases lay between the germline ends. CDR3 nucleotides: TGTGCCACCACTCTTACCCTTGGGGAGACCCAGTACTTC. Translation gives CATTLTLGETQYF.

This sequence joins TRBV7-6 and TRBJ1-4; the D gene is possibly TRBD1 (5 bases). The CDR3 length is 15 residues. CDR1 is SGHVS, CDR2 FNYEAQ, per germline. The V and J ends lost 5 bases and 9 bases respectively, with 19 bases between them. CDR3 DNA: TGTGCCAGCAGCCCGGGGACCGACGGGGCGAAAAAACTGTTTTTT. Translated, it gives CASSPGTDGAKKLFF.

The chain carries TRBV9 and TRBJ1-6; 7 bases agree with TRBD1. This CDR3 spans 16 amino acids. With 0 bases clipped from V and 1 base from J, the junction kept 1 base outside the gene matches. Germline assignment: CDR1 SGDLS and CDR2 YYNGEE. CDR3 amino acids: CASSVGQGSYNSPLHF. The CDR3 bases are TGTGCCAGCAGCGTAGGACAGGGATCCTATAATTCACCCCTCCACTTT.

This clonotype occurred a few times. The chain joins TRBV4-1 to TRBJ1-1; unclear D gene. CDR3 length: 13 amino acids. Trimming cost V 0 bases and J 11 bases, with 13 bases left between them. CDR1 and CDR2 (germline): MGHRA, YSYEKL. The CDR3 DNA is TGCGCCAGCAGCCAAGACGGGAGGATTGACGCTTTCTTT. It yields the protein CASSQDGRIDAFF.

Many counts were recorded for this clonotype. The J gene is TRBJ1-1, the V gene TRBV2, with a possible D match to TRBD1 (5 bases). The germline gives CDR1 SNHLY, CDR2 FYNNEI. The CDR3 sequence is 15 residues long. Trimming stripped 6 bases from V and 3 bases from J, with 17 bases between. In DNA, the CDR3 is TGTGCCAGCAGCGCCAGGGATCTTCGAGACACTGAAGCTTTCTTT. As protein: CASSARDLRDTEAFF.

This clonotype was seen repeatedly, ten times or more. The chain has TRBV12-3 or TRBV12-4 and TRBJ1-5, with a weak D call TRBD1 (6 bases). The V gene lost 6 bases and the J gene lost 3 bases, with 12 bases spanning the gap. The CDR3 spans 14 residues. DNA for the CDR3: TGTGCCAGCAGACGCGGACAGAACAATCAGCCCCAGCATTTT. It encodes CASRRGQNNQPQHF.

Comments on this clonotype: A single base separates this from a much larger clone, so it may be a read error. The rearrangement joins TRBV6-6 to TRBJ2-1; no clear D. V lost 11 bases and J 4 bases, leaving 15 bases between the germline ends. The CDR3 covers 13 residues. Germline V gene lookup returns CDR1 MNHNY and CDR2 SVGAGI (reference sequence). This chain's CDR3 is CAGTLGPYNEQFF. The CDR3 DNA is TGTGCCGGCACCCTAGGGCCTTACAATGAGCAGTTCTTC.

This clonotype was recorded at least ten times. The genes are TRBV6-1 and TRBJ2-2; D not certain. The V gene's germline CDR1 is MNHNS and CDR2 SASEGT. V lost 7 bases to trimming and J lost 4 bases, with 10 bases between them. CDR3 length: 13 amino acids. CDR3 in amino acids: CASMPGRTGELFF. Written as DNA, the CDR3 is TGTGCCAGCATGCCGGGTCGCACCGGGGAGCTGTTTTTT.

This clonotype has a count of ten or more. The V call is TRBV12-3 or TRBV12-4, the J call TRBJ2-1; D could derive from TRBD1 or TRBD2 (5 bases each). This CDR3 comprises 13 residues. The V gene lost 7 bases and the J gene lost 5 bases, with 12 bases spanning the gap. Here the CDR3 reads CASTGGRDNEQFF. The CDR3 nucleotides are TGTGCCAGCACTGGGGGTCGCGACAATGAGCAGTTCTTC.

This clonotype has a count of ten or more. V gene TRBV9 combines with J gene TRBJ2-7, with 8 bases aligning to TRBD2. J gave up 0 bases and V 4 bases, and 3 bases lay outside the gene matches. CDR3 length: 14 residues. Germline CDR1 reads SGDLS; CDR2 reads YYNGEE. CDR3 loop: CASSSGGDSYEQYF. The CDR3 DNA reads TGTGCCAGCAGCTCGGGGGGGGACTCCTACGAGCAGTACTTC.

This clonotype was seen many times. The V call is TRBV7-2, the J call TRBJ2-3, with 10 bases identical to TRBD2. The CDR3 sequence is 16 residues long. Germline-derived CDR1 and CDR2 are SGHTA and FQGNSA. J was trimmed by 6 bases and V by 0 bases; bases with no gene match: 6. For the CDR3, the DNA is TGTGCCAGCAGCTTAGCCCAGCGGGGGGGCGGGGATACGCAGTATTTT. This encodes CASSLAQRGGGDTQYF.

This clonotype occurred a few times. The CDR3 nucleotides read TGTGCCAGCAGTTTAACCCCTCCAGGGGCATACACCGGGGAGCTGTTTTTT. Its protein is CASSLTPPGAYTGELFF. This chain connects TRBV27 to TRBJ2-2; TRBD1 might be the D (6 bases). The V end was cut by 2 bases, the J end by 3 bases, with 16 bases between. This CDR3 comprises 17 residues. The germline gives CDR1 MNHEY, CDR2 SMNVEV (reference sequence).

The chain couples TRBV7-2 to TRBJ1-2; TRBD1 is a possible D gene (5 bases). Germline loops: CDR1 SGHTA, CDR2 FQGNSA. This CDR3 region has 16 residues. Trimming pared 1 base from V and 3 bases from J, leaving 15 bases between. The CDR3 spells CASSLEGTGYYYGYTF. In DNA form, the CDR3 reads TGTGCCAGCAGCTTAGAGGGGACGGGATATTACTATGGCTACACCTTC.

This chain connects TRBV4-1 to TRBJ2-7; weak D call: TRBD1 (5 bases). The CDR3 has 15 amino acids. With 1 base removed from V and 5 bases from J, the gap between germline ends came to 15 bases. Germline CDR1 and CDR2: MGHRA and YSYEKL. The CDR3 sequence is CASSQVKDSLDEQYF. The CDR3 DNA sequence: TGCGCCAGCAGCCAAGTAAAAGACAGCCTCGACGAGCAGTACTTC.

As regards this clonotype: One base away lies a much larger clone, so this may be a sequencing read error. This rearrangement joins TRBV29-1 to TRBJ2-5; 8 bases match TRBD1. Germline V CDR1 and CDR2: SQVTM, ANQGSEA. The CDR3 runs 15 residues. The CDR3 DNA is TGCAGCGTTGAAGATCCGGACAGGGAGGAAGAGGCCCAGTACTTC. It translates to CSVEDPDREEEAQYF. Drawing the rest from reference TRBV29-1 and TRBJ2-5, the complete variable domain is SAVISQKPSRDICQRGTSLTIQCQVDSQVTMMFWYRQQPGQSLTLIATANQGSEATYESGFVIDKFPISRPNLTFSTLTVSNMSPEDSSIYLCSVEDPDREEEAQYFGPGTRLLVL.

The chain couples TRBV7-2 to TRBJ2-3; D is ambiguous. CDR1 and CDR2 from the germline V gene are SGHTA and FQGNSA. The CDR3 is 13 amino acids. V shed 3 bases and J shed 4 bases, with 8 bases lying between them. CDR3 sequence (DNA): TGTGCCAGCAGCTTGGGCCTCCCAGATACGCAGTATTTT. It encodes CASSLGLPDTQYF. The whole variable domain, filled in from reference TRBV7-2 and TRBJ2-3, reads GAGVSQSPSNKVTEKGKDVELRCDPISGHTALYWYRQSLGQGLEFLIYFQGNSAPDKSGLPSDRFSAERTGGSVSTLTIQRTQQEDSAVYLCASSLGLPDTQYFGPGTRLTVL.

This clonotype was recorded many times. The CDR3 sequence is CASSFIKGQWPFF. In nucleotides, the CDR3 is TGTGCCAGCAGTTTTATTAAGGGGCAGTGGCCTTTCTTT. The chain links TRBV27 to TRBJ1-1, with D maybe TRBD1 (5 bases). The germline CDR1 and CDR2 sequences are MNHEY and SMNVEV (reference sequence). V lost 3 bases to trimming and J lost 12 bases, with 17 bases between them. This CDR3 has 13 residues.

This rearrangement joins TRBV4-1 to TRBJ2-5; weak D call: TRBD1 (6 bases). This CDR3 has 15 residues. Per germline, CDR1 MGHRA and CDR2 YSYEKL. The V and J ends lost 0 bases and 4 bases respectively, with 12 bases between them. The chain's CDR3 is CASSQETGGGETQYF. CDR3 DNA sequence: TGCGCCAGCAGCCAAGAGACTGGGGGCGGAGAGACCCAGTACTTC.

The chain carries TRBV5-6 and TRBJ1-2; D gene unclear. V was trimmed by 4 bases and J by 1 base, leaving 5 bases between them. CDR3 size: 12 residues. CDR1 SGHDT and CDR2 YYEEEE come from the germline V gene. CDR3 sequence (DNA): TGTGCCAGCAGCAGCAATAACTATGGCTACACCTTC. It specifies CASSSNNYGYTF.

As for this clonotype: A much bigger clone sits one base away, suggesting this may be a read error. The chain uses TRBV4-3 and TRBJ2-1; possibly TRBD1 for D (6 bases). The CDR3 loop spans 17 amino acids. In germline, CDR1 is LGHNA, CDR2 YSLEER. The ends were cut back, 2 bases at V and 5 bases at J, with 19 bases in the middle. The CDR3 region has the DNA TGCGCCAGCAGCCAATACTTCCCGGACAGTTCCCACAATGAGCAGTTCTTC. Translated: CASSQYFPDSSHNEQFF.

The CDR3 DNA follows: TGTGCCAGCAGCTTTCGGCAGGGGTCCCCCAATGAGCAGTTCTTC. Translated: CASSFRQGSPNEQFF. The chain joins TRBV11-3 to TRBJ2-1; possibly TRBD1 for D (6 bases). CDR1 and CDR2 (germline): SGHNT, YENEEA. V lost 3 bases and J 6 bases, leaving 15 bases between the germline ends. The CDR3 consists of 15 residues.